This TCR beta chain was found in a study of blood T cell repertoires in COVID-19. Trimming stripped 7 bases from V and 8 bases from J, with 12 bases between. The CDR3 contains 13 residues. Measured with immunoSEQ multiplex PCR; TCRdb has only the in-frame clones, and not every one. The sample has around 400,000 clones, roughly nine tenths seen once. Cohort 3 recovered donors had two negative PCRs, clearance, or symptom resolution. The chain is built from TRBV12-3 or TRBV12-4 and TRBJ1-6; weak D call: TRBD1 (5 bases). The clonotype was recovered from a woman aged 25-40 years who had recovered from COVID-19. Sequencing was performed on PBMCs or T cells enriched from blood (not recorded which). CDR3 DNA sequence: TGTGCCAGCACGAGGGGAGGGGATTCACCCCTCCACTTT. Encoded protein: CASTRGGDSPLHF.